These 22 T cell receptor beta chains originate from one sample sequenced in a study of T cell responses to AZD1222 COVID-19 vaccine (dated by TCRdb to the early 2020s). In the paper's terms, the time point label means: about 28 days (+/-7) after the second vaccine dose. The library was built by means of the immunoSEQ multiplex PCR assay. TCRdb limited this immuneACCESS table to in-frame rearrangements with V and J called. A share of clones is missing; checked studies link under half to unresolved V genes, and the rest is unexplained. This sample holds fewer than 120,000 clones; approximately 90% were observed only once. The top ten constitute over 12% of the sample. The sequencing here drew on peripheral blood, taken 28 days after the second AZD1222 dose. The source of these receptors is an adult who received the AZD1222 COVID-19 vaccine.

This chain joins TRBV27 and TRBJ1-5; D remains ambiguous. There are 16 residues in the CDR3. CDR1 is MNHEY, CDR2 SMNVEV, per germline (reference sequence). V was shortened by 4 bases and J by 11 bases, with 24 bases between the two germline ends. DNA of the CDR3: TGTGCCAGCAGTTCACCCGGGTCTCTATTACCGGCGTCCCAGCATTTT. Translating it yields CASSSPGSLLPASQHF.

The chain combines TRBV14 with TRBJ2-7, with 9 positions matching TRBD2. The CDR3 runs to 15 residues. V was pared by 1 base and J by 3 bases, with 4 bases of the junction left unmatched. Germline V gives CDR1 SGHDN, CDR2 FVKESK. CDR3 in DNA: TGTGCCAGCAGCCAAGGTGGAGCGGGAGGCTACGAGCAGTACTTC. It translates to CASSQGGAGGYEQYF.

The V and J genes are TRBV5-5 and TRBJ2-3; the D is unclear. Germline V gene lookup returns CDR1 SGHKS and CDR2 YYEKEE (reference sequence). The CDR3 is 13 amino acids. Trimming removed 0 bases from V and 1 base from J, with 3 bases in between. The CDR3 DNA is TGTGCCAGCAGCTTGGGGGGCACAGATACGCAGTATTTT. Its protein product is CASSLGGTDTQYF.

This chain joins TRBV3-1 (or the pseudogene TRBV3-2) and TRBJ1-2; maybe TRBD1 (6 bases). Germline-derived CDR1 and CDR2 are LGHDT and YNNKEL (reference sequence). This CDR3 is 15 amino acids long. Trimming removed 0 bases from V and 6 bases from J, with 14 bases in between. The DNA of the CDR3 is TGTGCCAGCAGCCAAGATAAAGGGGGGCTGGATGGCTACACCTTC. Protein sequence: CASSQDKGGLDGYTF.

The chain employs TRBV13 and TRBJ2-7; D is ambiguous. V was shortened by 2 bases and J by 3 bases, with 5 bases between the two germline ends. The CDR3 has 12 amino acids. Germline V gene data show CDR1 as PRHDT and CDR2 as FYEKMQ (reference sequence). CDR3 nucleotides: TGTGCCAGCAGCTTATCCAACTACGAGCAGTACTTC. Protein sequence: CASSLSNYEQYF.

The chain combines TRBV30 with TRBJ1-5, with D possibly being TRBD1 (5 bases). CDR1 is GTSNPN, CDR2 SVGIG, per germline (reference sequence). Trimming took off 2 bases at V and 5 bases at J, with 10 bases between the two ends. This CDR3 region has 13 residues. The CDR3 region is CAWSTREDQPQHF. Here the CDR3 DNA reads TGTGCCTGGAGTACCAGGGAGGATCAGCCCCAGCATTTT.

The chain recombines TRBV5-4 with TRBJ1-4; D is uncertain. Germline loops: CDR1 SGHNT, CDR2 YYREEE (reference sequence). The CDR3 is 13 residues long. V gave up 3 bases and J gave up 4 bases, with 7 bases separating them. The DNA for the CDR3 is TGTGCCAGCAGCTCTCGGCTTAATGAAAAACTGTTTTTT. This encodes CASSSRLNEKLFF.

V gene TRBV28 combines with J gene TRBJ2-3; D not certain. The CDR3 is 12 amino acids. CDR1 is MDHEN, CDR2 SYDVKM, per germline. V dropped 5 bases and J dropped 2 bases, with 5 bases sitting between them. CDR3 loop: CASSRATDTQYF. Written as DNA, the CDR3 is TGTGCCAGCAGTCGGGCCACAGATACGCAGTATTTT.

CDR3 DNA sequence: TGTGCCAGCAGCCACAAGACGGTAGTGAACACTGAAGCTTTCTTT. It yields the protein CASSHKTVVNTEAFF. The gene calls are TRBV7-6 and TRBJ1-1; D call uncertain. The CDR3 covers 15 residues. V lost 5 bases and J lost 0, with 13 bases in between. Germline loops: CDR1 SGHVS, CDR2 FNYEAQ.

The chain combines TRBV6-1 with TRBJ2-3; a weak D match, TRBD2 (6 bases). The V end was cut by 2 bases, the J end by 0 bases, with 12 bases between. Germline CDR1 is MNHNS and CDR2 is SASEGT. The CDR3 extends over 16 amino acids. The CDR3 DNA sequence: TGTGCCAGCAGTGAAAGGTGGGGGGATAGCACAGATACGCAGTATTTT. Protein product: CASSERWGDSTDTQYF.

The chain recombines TRBV24-1 with TRBJ1-1; TRBD1 matches 10 bases. CDR1 is KGHDR, CDR2 SFDVKD, per germline. The CDR3 extends over 16 amino acids. The V and J ends lost 4 bases and 1 base, in that order; junction bases with no gene match: 5. The CDR3 coding sequence is TGTGCCACCAGTGAGGCCGGGACAGGGGAGAACACTGAAGCTTTCTTT. It translates to CATSEAGTGENTEAFF.

The sample holds one count of this clone. This chain connects TRBV18 to TRBJ2-3, with 12 bases identical to TRBD2. This CDR3 contains 16 residues. The ends lost 5 bases at V and 2 bases at J; junction bases unmatched: 5. The germline CDR1 and CDR2 sequences are KGHSH and LQKENI. CDR3 in amino acids: CASSSRTSGATDTQYF. The CDR3 nucleotides are TGTGCCAGCTCATCCAGGACTAGCGGGGCCACAGATACGCAGTATTTT.

J is TRBJ2-7 and V is TRBV18; 9 bases are shared with TRBD2. Unmatched junction bases numbered 3, after V lost 0 bases and J lost 3 bases. The CDR3 sequence is 15 residues long. CDR1 and CDR2 (germline): KGHSH, LQKENI. The CDR3 sequence: CASSPPSSGVYEQYF. The CDR3 region has the DNA TGTGCCAGCTCACCACCGTCTAGCGGGGTCTACGAGCAGTACTTC.

The chain has TRBV11-1 and TRBJ2-5, with D perhaps TRBD2 (7 bases). Germline-derived CDR1 and CDR2 are SGHAT and FQDESV (reference sequence). The CDR3 runs 14 residues. Trimming cost V 5 bases and J 9 bases, with 19 bases left between them. The CDR3 protein is CASSDSGGGRAQYF. DNA for the CDR3: TGTGCCAGCAGCGACAGCGGAGGGGGGAGGGCCCAGTACTTC. The full variable domain, rest sourced from reference TRBV11-1 and TRBJ2-5, is EAEVAQSPRYKITEKSQAVAFWCDPISGHATLYWYRQILGQGPELLVQFQDESVVDDSQLPKDRFSAERLKGVDSTLKIQPAELGDSAMYLCASSDSGGGRAQYFGPGTRLLVL.

This chain uses TRBV10-1 with TRBJ2-7; D not resolved. The CDR3 loop spans 15 amino acids. The germline V gene encodes CDR1 WNHNN and CDR2 SYGVQD (reference sequence). Trimming shortened V by 3 bases and J by 2 bases, and 14 bases separated the two germline ends. The CDR3 DNA sequence: TGCGCCAGCAGTGACCCTCGGAAATCACCCTACGAGCAGTACTTC. Its protein product is CASSDPRKSPYEQYF.

This chain joins TRBV4-2 and TRBJ2-1, with 8 positions matching TRBD2. This CDR3 comprises 16 residues. The trim removed 0 bases at V and 7 bases at J, leaving 8 bases unmatched. CDR1 LGHNA and CDR2 YNFKEQ come from the germline V gene. This CDR3 is CASSQDRSGRGNEQFF. Written as DNA, the CDR3 is TGTGCCAGCAGCCAAGATCGGAGCGGGAGAGGAAATGAGCAGTTCTTC.

The chain joins TRBV7-9 to TRBJ2-7; TRBD2 agrees at 8 bases. J was trimmed by 4 bases and V by 5 bases; bases with no gene match: 13. Per germline, CDR1 SEHNR and CDR2 FQNEAQ (reference sequence). CDR3 length: 16 residues. CDR3 region: CASSKDTGGPEYEQYF. As DNA, the CDR3 is TGTGCCAGCAGCAAGGACACGGGAGGGCCGGAGTACGAGCAGTACTTC.

The chain carries TRBV5-1 and TRBJ2-1; no firm D call. V lost 5 bases to trimming and J lost 0 bases, with 9 bases between them. Germline assignment: CDR1 SGHRS and CDR2 YFSETQ. CDR3 length: 14 residues. Here the CDR3 DNA reads TGCGCCAGCAGGGACCCGACCTCCTACAATGAGCAGTTCTTC. This sequence encodes CASRDPTSYNEQFF.

This clone appeared a single time. The chain has TRBV11-3 and TRBJ2-3; TRBD1 matches at 9 bases. The V gene's germline CDR1 is SGHNT and CDR2 YENEEA. The ends lost 3 bases at V and 4 bases at J; junction bases unmatched: 8. The CDR3 length is 16 residues. The CDR3 reads CASSLGRGQGSDTQYF. CDR3 coding DNA: TGTGCCAGCAGCTTGGGTAGGGGACAGGGCTCAGATACGCAGTATTTT.

The chain carries TRBV5-8 and TRBJ2-3, with D tentatively TRBD2 (6 bases). The germline V gene has CDR1 SGHTS and CDR2 YDEGEE. Between the trimmed V and J ends, which lost 10 bases and 0 bases, there was a span of 15 bases. The CDR3 totals 14 residues. The CDR3 region has the DNA TGTGCCTGGGGCGAGCGGGCAAGCACAGATACGCAGTATTTT. Amino acids: CAWGERASTDTQYF.

The chain recombines TRBV19 with TRBJ2-3; D might be TRBD1 (6 bases). This CDR3 has 13 amino acids. V was shortened by 6 bases and J by 4 bases, with 11 bases between the two germline ends. Germline lookup yields CDR1 LNHDA and CDR2 SQIVND (reference sequence). Here the CDR3 DNA reads TGTGCCAGTAGCAGGGGACCGTCAGATACGCAGTATTTT. The encoded protein is CASSRGPSDTQYF. The full variable domain, its missing parts supplied by reference TRBV19 and TRBJ2-3, is DGGITQSPKYLFRKEGQNVTLSCEQNLNHDAMYWYRQDPGQGLRLIYYSQIVNDFQKGDIAEGYSVSREKKESFPLTVTSAQKNPTAFYLCASSRGPSDTQYFGPGTRLTVL.

The gene calls are TRBV4-1 and TRBJ1-3, with D maybe TRBD1 (6 bases). Germline V gene data show CDR1 as MGHRA and CDR2 as YSYEKL. Trimming stripped 0 bases from V and 3 bases from J, with 15 bases between. CDR3 length equals 17 residues. CDR3 residues: CASSQDPSGDFGNTIYF. CDR3 nucleotide sequence: TGCGCCAGCAGCCAAGATCCGTCAGGGGACTTTGGAAACACCATATATTTT.